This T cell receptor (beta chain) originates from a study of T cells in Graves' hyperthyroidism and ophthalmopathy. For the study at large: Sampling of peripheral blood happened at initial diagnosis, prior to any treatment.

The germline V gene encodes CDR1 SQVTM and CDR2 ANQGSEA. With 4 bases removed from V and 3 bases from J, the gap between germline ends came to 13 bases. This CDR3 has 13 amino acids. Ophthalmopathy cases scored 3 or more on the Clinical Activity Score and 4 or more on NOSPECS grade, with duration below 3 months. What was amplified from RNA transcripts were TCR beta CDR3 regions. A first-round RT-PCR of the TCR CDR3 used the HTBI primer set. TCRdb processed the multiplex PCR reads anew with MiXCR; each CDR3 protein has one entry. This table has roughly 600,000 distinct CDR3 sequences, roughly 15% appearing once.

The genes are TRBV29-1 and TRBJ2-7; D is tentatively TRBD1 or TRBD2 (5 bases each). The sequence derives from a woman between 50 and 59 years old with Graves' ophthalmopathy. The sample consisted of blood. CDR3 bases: TGCAGCGTTGGGAGGACACCGCTCTACGAGCAGTACTTC. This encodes CSVGRTPLYEQYF.